A selection of T cell receptor beta chains follows, all from one sample in a study of kidney transplant recipient with SARS-CoV-2 infection. TCRdb analysed the reads with MiXCR anew, one entry per CDR3 protein. Of roughly 230,000 distinct CDR3 sequences listed, roughly 26% are singletons. The starting material was a blood sample, obtained at baseline and between days 110 and 120 from a kidney transplant recipient. These receptors came from a male patient between 25 and 39 years old who had COVID-19 and was a kidney transplant recipient. Some T cells may possibly be graft donor cells. CDR3s include the opening cysteine and the closing phenylalanine or tryptophan. The D gene is left open where the match is weak. Where a row states a size, it is once, few, many or the class of an expanded clone; other rows omit it.

TRBV10-3	TRBJ2-7	.	.	TGTGCCATCAGTGAGAGGGGGGATCAGGGACCAACCGCCCACTTCTCCTACGAGCAGTACTTC	CAISERGDQGPTAHFSYEQYF
TRBV23-1	TRBJ1-2	.	.	TGCGCCAGCAGTACGGCATGGCTACGCAGAAAGACCTATGGCTGCACCTTC	CASSTAWLRRKTYGCTF
TRBV18	TRBJ1-2	.	many	TGTGCCAGCTCACCGGGCGCGCCCTATGGCTACACCTTC	CASSPGAPYGYTF
TRBV7-6	TRBJ2-6	.	many	TGTGCCAGCAGCCCTGGGCGCGGAGGGGCCAACGTCCTGACTTTC	CASSPGRGGANVLTF
TRBV20-1	TRBJ2-7	.	many	TGCAGTGCTACCCATATATACGAGCAGTACTTC	CSATHIYEQYF
TRBV3-1	TRBJ2-6	.	many	TGTGCCAGCAGCTACGCCCGCTCTGGGGCCAACGTCCTGACTTTC	CASSYARSGANVLTF
TRBV7-2	TRBJ1-2	.	many	TGTGCCAGCAGCACAGACAGCCATGGCTACACCTTC	CASSTDSHGYTF
TRBV29-1	TRBJ1-2	TRBD1	many	TGCAGCGTCAGGGACAGCATCTATGGCTACACCTTC	CSVRDSIYGYTF
TRBV24-1	TRBJ2-3	TRBD1	.	TGTGCCACCAGTGACACGACAGGGGGTGTCACAGATACGCAGTATTTT	CATSDTTGGVTDTQYF
TRBV4-1	TRBJ1-5	.	many	TGCGCCAGCAGCCAAGTGAGCAGGGGTCAAGAGCCCCAGCATTTT	CASSQVSRGQEPQHF
TRBV5-6	TRBJ2-3	TRBD2	few	TGTGCCAGCAGCTGGGGAGCGGGAAAGATCGCGCAGTATTTT	CASSWGAGKIAQYF
TRBV12-2	TRBJ1-2	.	.	TGTGCAAGTCACCTTCGTAGGACTCCACGAAAGACCTATGGCTACACCTTC	CASHLRRTPRKTYGYTF
TRBV6-2/TRBV6-3	TRBJ2-7	.	many	TGTGCCAGCAGTTACGAGGACAGCTACGAGCAGTACTTC	CASSYEDSYEQYF
TRBV7-3	TRBJ2-2	TRBD2	many	TGTGCCAGCAGCTTTCCGTTGCGGGAGCCCTACACCGGGGAGCTGTTTTTT	CASSFPLREPYTGELFF
TRBV11-2	TRBJ1-2	.	many	TGTGCCAGCAGCGCAGCCGGGGGCTCTAACTATGGCTACACCTTC	CASSAAGGSNYGYTF
TRBV6-8	TRBJ1-2	.	few	TGTGCCAGCAGTAACGACATACGCTCTAGAAAGACCTATGGCTACACCTTC	CASSNDIRSRKTYGYTF
TRBV19	TRBJ1-2	.	once	TGTGCCAGTAGTCTACGTGCGACAAATCGAAAGACCTATGGCTACACCTTC	CASSLRATNRKTYGYTF
TRBV2	TRBJ1-1	TRBD1	many	TGTGCCAGCAGAATCGAGGGGGCCGTGAACACTGAAGCTTTCTTT	CASRIEGAVNTEAFF
TRBV11-2	TRBJ1-2	.	many	TGTGCCAGCAGCTTAGATGTCGGGAGTGGCTACACCTTC	CASSLDVGSGYTF
TRBV10-1	TRBJ1-1	.	many	TGCGCCAGCAGTGAAGGGCCCCCGGACACTGAAGCTTTCTTT	CASSEGPPDTEAFF
TRBV29-1	TRBJ1-4	TRBD1	few	TGCAGCGTCGCTACAGGGGGGTCAAAGGAAAAACTGTTTTTT	CSVATGGSKEKLFF
TRBV10-2	TRBJ1-5	.	many	TGCGCCAGCTCGGACAGATATCAGCCCCAGCATTTT	CASSDRYQPQHF
TRBV6-2/TRBV6-3	TRBJ2-5	TRBD2	many	TGTGCCAGCAGACCCGGCCGTAGCGGGAGGGACGAGACCCAGTACTTC	CASRPGRSGRDETQYF
TRBV4-3	TRBJ1-2	.	many	TGCGCCAGCAGCAGTAACCGAGGACGTCGAAAGACCTATGGCTACACCTTC	CASSSNRGRRKTYGYTF
TRBV6-4	TRBJ2-3	TRBD2	.	TGTGCCAGCAGTGACCTAGCGGGAGGTCCAGATACGCAGTATTTT	CASSDLAGGPDTQYF
TRBV14	TRBJ2-5	.	many	TGTGCCAGCAGCCCGCGGTGGCGGGGACTTCCGGAGACCCAGTACTTC	CASSPRWRGLPETQYF
TRBV6-4	TRBJ1-2	.	many	TGTGCCAGCAGTACTTCTTACTCACACGGAAAGACCTATGGCTACACCTTC	CASSTSYSHGKTYGYTF
TRBV5-1	TRBJ2-1	TRBD1	few	TGCGCCAGCAGCTTGGGGACAGGGATCGCCAATGAGCAGTTCTTC	CASSLGTGIANEQFF
TRBV29-1	TRBJ2-7	TRBD1	many	TGCAGCGTGATGACAGGGGAAGGCTCCTACGAGCAGTACTTC	CSVMTGEGSYEQYF
TRBV19	TRBJ1-1	TRBD1	many	TGTGCCAGTATCTCCCAGGGGGGGAACACTGAAGCTTTCTTT	CASISQGGNTEAFF
TRBV19	TRBJ1-5	.	.	TGTGCCAGTACCCTGAGGGTAAACCAGCCCCAGCATTTT	CASTLRVNQPQHF
TRBV28	TRBJ1-6	.	many	TGTGCCAGCAGTTTAGAGGATTCACCCCTCCACTTT	CASSLEDSPLHF
TRBV19	TRBJ1-2	.	many	TGTGCCAGTAGTTGGAAGGGGACAAATCGAAAGACCTATGGCTACACCTTC	CASSWKGTNRKTYGYTF
TRBV19	TRBJ1-4	.	many	TGTGCCAGTTCTCGGACAGCAACTAATGAAAAACTGTTTTTT	CASSRTATNEKLFF
TRBV9	TRBJ2-1	TRBD2	many	TGTGCCAGCAGCCCAACCGGGACTAGCGGATCCTACAATGAGCAGTTCTTC	CASSPTGTSGSYNEQFF
TRBV6-6	TRBJ2-5	TRBD1	.	TGTGCCAGCAGTTACTCACGGGACAGGGAGACCCAGTACTTC	CASSYSRDRETQYF
TRBV7-9	TRBJ1-2	.	many	TGTGCCAGCAGCCCCCCTGTATACCATGGAAAGACCTATGGCTACACCTTC	CASSPPVYHGKTYGYTF
TRBV20-1	TRBJ1-3	.	many	TGCAGTGCTAGGTTGGCCCGGACGGGAAACACCATATATTTT	CSARLARTGNTIYF
TRBV7-7	TRBJ1-2	.	many	TGTGCCAGCAGCGTCCTGCTTAAGTGCCGAAAGACCTATGGCTACACCTTC	CASSVLLKCRKTYGYTF
TRBV19	TRBJ2-1	TRBD2	.	TGTACCAGTAGTCCCGCTAGCGGGAGCTCCTACAATGAGCAGTTCTTC	CTSSPASGSSYNEQFF
TRBV19	TRBJ1-1	.	many	TGTGCCAGTAGTATATCCGAGGGTTCTAACACTGAAGCTTTCTTT	CASSISEGSNTEAFF
TRBV19	TRBJ1-5	.	many	TGTGCCAGTAGCATGCGGGGGAACCAGGGTCAGCCCCAGCATTTT	CASSMRGNQGQPQHF
TRBV5-6	TRBJ1-1	.	few	TGTGCCAGCAGCTCAGGGGTCCGGACTGAAGCTTTCTTT	CASSSGVRTEAFF
TRBV7-9	TRBJ1-2	.	many	TGTGCCAGCAGCCAAGTTGAATACCATGGAAAGACCTATGGCTACACCTTC	CASSQVEYHGKTYGYTF
TRBV5-1	TRBJ2-5	.	many	TGCGCCAGCAGCTTGGCCCGGGCCGTAGGGCAAGAGACCCAGTACTTC	CASSLARAVGQETQYF